This T cell receptor (beta chain) was documented in a study of patients and donors after allogeneic stem cell transplantation. TCRdb fed the RT-PCR reads into MiXCR, producing one record per CDR3 protein. This sample has about a million distinct CDR3 sequences, with more than 15% found just once. The CDR3 is made up of 12 amino acids. Germline CDR1 is GTSNPN and CDR2 is SVGIG (reference sequence). Trimming took off 0 bases at V and 4 bases at J, with 6 bases between the two ends. The V call is TRBV30, the J call TRBJ1-1, with no clear D. The material sequenced was blood, either unsorted or a sorted T cell fraction (not recorded which). This receptor was taken from a human donor who was either an allogeneic HSCT recipient or a stem cell or donor lymphocyte infusion donor (not recorded which). It is not recorded whose cells these are; they may come from a transplant donor. The CDR3 region has the DNA TGTGCCTGGAGTGTATGGGGCACTGAAGCTTTCTTT. Translated, it gives CAWSVWGTEAFF.